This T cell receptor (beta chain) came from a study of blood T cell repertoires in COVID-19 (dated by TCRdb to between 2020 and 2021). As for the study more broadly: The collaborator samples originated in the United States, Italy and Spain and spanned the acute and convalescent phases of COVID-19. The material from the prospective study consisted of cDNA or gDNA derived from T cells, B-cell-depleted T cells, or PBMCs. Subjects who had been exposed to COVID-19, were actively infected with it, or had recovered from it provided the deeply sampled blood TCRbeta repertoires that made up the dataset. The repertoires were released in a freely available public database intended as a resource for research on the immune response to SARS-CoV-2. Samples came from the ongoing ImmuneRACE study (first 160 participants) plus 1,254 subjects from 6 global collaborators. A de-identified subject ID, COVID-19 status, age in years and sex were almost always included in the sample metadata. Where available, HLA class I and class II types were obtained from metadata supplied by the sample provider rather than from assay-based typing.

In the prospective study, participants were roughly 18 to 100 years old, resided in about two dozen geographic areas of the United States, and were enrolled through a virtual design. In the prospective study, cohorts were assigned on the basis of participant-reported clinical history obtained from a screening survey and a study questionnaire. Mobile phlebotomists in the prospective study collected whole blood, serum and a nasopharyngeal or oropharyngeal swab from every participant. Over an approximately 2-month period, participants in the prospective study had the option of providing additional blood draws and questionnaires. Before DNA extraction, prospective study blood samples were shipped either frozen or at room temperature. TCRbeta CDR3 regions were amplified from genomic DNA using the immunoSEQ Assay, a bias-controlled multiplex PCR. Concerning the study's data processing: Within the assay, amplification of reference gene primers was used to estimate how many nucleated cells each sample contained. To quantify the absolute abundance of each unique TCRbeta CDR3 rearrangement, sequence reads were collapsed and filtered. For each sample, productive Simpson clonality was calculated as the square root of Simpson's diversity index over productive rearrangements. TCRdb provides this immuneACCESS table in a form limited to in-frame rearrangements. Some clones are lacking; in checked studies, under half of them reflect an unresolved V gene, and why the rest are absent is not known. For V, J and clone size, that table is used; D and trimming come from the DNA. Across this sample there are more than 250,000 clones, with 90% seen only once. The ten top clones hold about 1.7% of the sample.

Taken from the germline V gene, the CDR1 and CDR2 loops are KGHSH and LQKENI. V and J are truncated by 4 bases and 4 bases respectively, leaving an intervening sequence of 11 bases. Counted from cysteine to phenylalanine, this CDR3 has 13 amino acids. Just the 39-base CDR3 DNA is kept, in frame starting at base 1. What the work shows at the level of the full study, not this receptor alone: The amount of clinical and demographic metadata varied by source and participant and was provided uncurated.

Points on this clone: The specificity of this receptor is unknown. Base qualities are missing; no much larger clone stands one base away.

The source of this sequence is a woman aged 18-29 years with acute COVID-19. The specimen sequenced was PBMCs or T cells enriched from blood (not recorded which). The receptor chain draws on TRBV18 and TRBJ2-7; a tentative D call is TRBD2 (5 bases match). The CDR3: CASSQGTGYEQYF. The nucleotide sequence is TGTGCCAGCTCACAGGGTACGGGATACGAGCAGTACTTC.